The 32 T cell receptor beta chains in this list originate from one sample, sequenced in a study of identifying expanded T cells in peripheral blood (dated by TCRdb to about 2019). Library method: the immunoSEQ multiplex PCR assay. As stored in TCRdb, this immuneACCESS dataset retains in-frame rearrangements with V and J assigned. A fraction of the clones does not appear; measured against another copy, unresolved V genes explain less than half of the discrepancy, and the remainder lacks a known reason. The sample includes tens of thousands of clones, with approximately 82% observed a single time. 14% of the sample rests with the top ten. Sequencing input: blood. These receptors all stem from a person between 18 and 69 years old in good health.

The chain recombines TRBV25-1 with TRBJ2-5, with TRBD1 as a possible D gene (5 bases). Per the germline V gene, CDR1 is MGHDK and CDR2 is SYGVNS. CDR3 length equals 15 residues. Trimming left V 3 bases short and J 5 bases short, with 16 bases between. DNA for the CDR3: TGTGCCAGCAGTGACCGACAGAAAGGGTTTGAGACCCAGTACTTC. Translation: CASSDRQKGFETQYF.

The V call is TRBV11-2, the J call TRBJ2-7; TRBD2 matches at 7 bases. CDR3 length: 12 amino acids. Germline V gives CDR1 SGHAT, CDR2 FQNNGV. Unmatched junction bases numbered 5, after V lost 6 bases and J lost 6 bases. This CDR3 is CASRRSGVEQYV. The CDR3 nucleotides are TGTGCCAGCAGGCGAAGCGGGGTCGAGCAGTACGTC.

The V call is TRBV15, the J call TRBJ1-1; D is ambiguous. CDR1 is LNHNV, CDR2 YYDKDF, per germline (reference sequence). Trimming removed 0 bases from V and 0 bases from J, with 8 bases in between. The CDR3 is made up of 15 amino acids. The CDR3: CATSRDRGMNTEAFF. In DNA form, the CDR3 reads TGTGCCACCAGCAGAGATCGAGGTATGAACACTGAAGCTTTCTTT.

V and J are TRBV6-6 and TRBJ2-2; tentatively, D is TRBD1 (5 bases). Trimming took 0 bases from V and 7 from J, leaving 12 bases between them. Germline loops: CDR1 MNHNY, CDR2 SVGAGI (reference sequence). The CDR3 spans 15 residues. The CDR3 sequence is CASSYSKGRVGELFF. In DNA, the CDR3 is TGTGCCAGCAGTTACTCGAAGGGGCGCGTCGGGGAGCTGTTTTTT.

The chain links TRBV4-1 to TRBJ2-1; 8 positions agree with TRBD2. The CDR3 covers 17 residues. The germline V gene encodes CDR1 MGHRA and CDR2 YSYEKL. V was pared by 0 bases and J by 4 bases, with 8 bases of the junction left unmatched. The chain's CDR3 is CASSQDPGGSLYNEQFF. CDR3 bases: TGCGCCAGCAGCCAAGATCCGGGAGGGAGTCTATACAATGAGCAGTTCTTC.

J is TRBJ2-3 and V is TRBV7-8; 13 bases are a match to TRBD2. The V gene end was trimmed by 5 bases and the J gene end by 7 bases; junction bases not matched to a gene: 6. Looked up from germline, CDR1 is SGHVS and CDR2 is FQNEAQ. CDR3 size: 15 residues. In DNA, the CDR3 is TGTGCCAGCAGCCCATGGACTAGCGGGAGACATACGCAGTATTTT. Protein sequence: CASSPWTSGRHTQYF.

The DNA of the CDR3 is TGTGCCAGCAGTTTGGCGGGAGGGCCAGTTTTCATTCCGCAAGAGACCCAGTACTTC. It specifies CASSLAGGPVFIPQETQYF. The chain recombines TRBV6-8 with TRBJ2-5, with 9 bases lining up with TRBD2. Germline V lookup: CDR1 MNHGY, CDR2 SAAAGT. J was trimmed by 2 bases and V by 4 bases; bases with no gene match: 17. This CDR3 spans 19 amino acids.

This clone has only a few counts. The chain joins TRBV11-2 to TRBJ2-3, with D possibly TRBD1 on 6 matching bases. Germline loops: CDR1 SGHAT, CDR2 FQNNGV. V lost 2 bases and J lost 2, with 11 bases in between. CDR3 size: 15 residues. The CDR3 protein is CASSLLGQLTDTQYF. The CDR3 nucleotides read TGTGCCAGCAGCTTACTTGGACAGCTCACAGATACGCAGTATTTT.

This CDR3 reads CASSVKAGGTTDTQYF. The CDR3 DNA reads TGTGCCAGCAGCGTTAAGGCGGGGGGCACCACAGATACGCAGTATTTT. V gene TRBV9 combines with J gene TRBJ2-3; 8 positions agree with TRBD2. This CDR3 region has 16 residues. Trimming cost V 2 bases and J 2 bases; bases outside gene matches: 7. Germline-derived CDR1 and CDR2 are SGDLS and YYNGEE.

The gene calls are TRBV18 and TRBJ1-2, with D unclear. This CDR3 has 13 residues. CDR1 and CDR2 (germline): KGHSH, LQKENI. With 4 bases removed from V and 5 bases from J, the gap between germline ends came to 11 bases. In DNA form, the CDR3 reads TGTGCCAGCTCACAGGGAACGGAGTATGGCTACACCTTC. It codes for CASSQGTEYGYTF. The complete variable domain, with remaining parts taken from reference TRBV18 and TRBJ1-2, reads NAGVMQNPRHLVRRRGQEARLRCSPMKGHSHVYWYRQLPEEGLKFMVYLQKENIIDESGMPKERFSAEFPKEGPSILRIQQVVRGDSAAYFCASSQGTEYGYTFGSGTRLTVV.

The chain combines TRBV4-2 with TRBJ2-1; 8 positions agree with TRBD2. The V segment lost 0 bases and the J segment 7 bases; nucleotides outside the gene matches: 11. This CDR3 contains 17 residues. Germline CDR1 is LGHNA and CDR2 is YNFKEQ. CDR3 protein: CASSQDLRAGVGNEQFF. DNA for the CDR3: TGTGCCAGCAGCCAAGATCTTAGAGCGGGAGTTGGTAATGAGCAGTTCTTC.

CDR3 region: CASSLASGTGALHF. The CDR3 bases are TGTGCCAGCAGCTTAGCGTCCGGGACAGGGGCCCTCCACTTT. The J gene is TRBJ1-6, the V gene TRBV7-8, with TRBD1 matching 10 bases. The CDR3 sequence is 14 residues long. The germline V gene encodes CDR1 SGHVS and CDR2 FQNEAQ. V trimming: 0 bases; J trimming: 14 bases; junction bases outside the gene matches: 4.

V and J are TRBV7-2 and TRBJ2-7; D is unresolved. The germline CDR1 and CDR2 sequences are SGHTA and FQGNSA. This CDR3 has 13 residues. Trimming took 1 base from V and 5 from J, leaving 9 bases between them. The CDR3 DNA sequence: TGTGCCAGCAGCTTAGGGCGGTTCGACGAGCAGTACTTC. This translates into CASSLGRFDEQYF.

About this clone: Additional DNA sequences in this sample encode the identical CDR3. The rearrangement joins TRBV9 to TRBJ2-1; D is ambiguous. This CDR3 is built from 14 residues. From germline, CDR1 is SGDLS and CDR2 YYNGEE. Trimming shortened V by 0 bases and J by 0 bases, and 4 bases separated the two germline ends. CDR3 bases: TGTGCCAGCAGCGTAGGTAGCTCCTACAATGAGCAGTTCTTC. Protein sequence: CASSVGSSYNEQFF.

The chain couples TRBV30 to TRBJ2-3, with a possible D match to TRBD1 (6 bases). V was pared by 5 bases and J by 3 bases, with 12 bases between. The CDR3 loop spans 13 amino acids. Germline V gene sequence: CDR1 GTSNPN, CDR2 SVGIG (reference sequence). This CDR3 reads CAWRQGWTDTQYF. As DNA, the CDR3 is TGTGCCTGGCGGCAGGGGTGGACAGATACGCAGTATTTT.

The V call is TRBV19, the J call TRBJ1-1; perhaps TRBD1 as D (6 bases). V was pared by 6 bases and J by 5 bases, with 13 bases between. The CDR3 has 13 residues. The V gene's germline CDR1 is LNHDA and CDR2 SQIVND (reference sequence). CDR3 DNA: TGTGCCAGTAGCCGGAGGGGGGGAACTGAAGCTTTCTTT. Translated, it gives CASSRRGGTEAFF.

A few counts support this clone. Other DNA sequences in the same sample also yield this CDR3. The J gene is TRBJ2-5, the V gene TRBV5-1, with D hard to call. The V gene lost 1 base and the J gene lost 2 bases, with 9 bases spanning the gap. The CDR3 covers 14 residues. CDR1 and CDR2 from the germline V gene are SGHRS and YFSETQ. The CDR3 here is CASSLFGLQETQYF. The CDR3 DNA follows: TGCGCCAGCAGCTTGTTCGGGCTTCAAGAGACCCAGTACTTC.

This rearrangement joins TRBV10-1 to TRBJ2-5, with 11 bases that match TRBD2. The J segment lost 5 bases and the V segment lost 4 bases, leaving 9 bases of the junction unmatched. This CDR3 region has 16 residues. From germline, CDR1 is WNHNN and CDR2 SYGVQD (reference sequence). Here the CDR3 reads CASSATGTSGLETQYF. In DNA form, the CDR3 reads TGCGCCAGCAGTGCCACCGGGACTAGCGGTTTGGAGACCCAGTACTTC.

V is TRBV29-1 and J is TRBJ2-1; maybe TRBD1 (7 bases). Trimming removed 3 bases from V and 5 bases from J, with 14 bases in between. CDR3 length equals 14 residues. Germline V gives CDR1 SQVTM, CDR2 ANQGSEA. The CDR3 spells CSVDGQGGHNEQFF. Here the CDR3 DNA reads TGCAGCGTTGATGGGCAGGGGGGCCACAATGAGCAGTTCTTC.

This chain joins TRBV9 and TRBJ1-6; D uncertain. Per the germline V gene, CDR1 is SGDLS and CDR2 is YYNGEE. The CDR3 is 14 amino acids. Trimming cost V 1 base and J 7 bases, with 9 bases left between them. Here the CDR3 reads CASSVNPINSPLHF. CDR3 nucleotide sequence: TGTGCCAGCAGCGTAAACCCTATCAATTCACCCCTCCACTTT.

The chain is built from TRBV28 and TRBJ2-3; 7 bases agree with TRBD2. Germline V gives CDR1 MDHEN, CDR2 SYDVKM. The CDR3 totals 15 residues. V shed 2 bases and J 2 bases; nucleotides not matched to a gene: 4. CDR3 residues: CASSLTSGNTDTQYF. The CDR3 DNA reads as TGTGCCAGCAGTTTAACCAGCGGGAACACAGATACGCAGTATTTT.

The chain recombines TRBV6-6 with TRBJ1-1; D is undetermined. Germline loops: CDR1 MNHNY, CDR2 SVGAGI (reference sequence). The V end was cut by 0 bases, the J end by 4 bases, with 9 bases between. The CDR3 has 14 residues. CDR3: CASSYSRGSTEAFF. In DNA form, the CDR3 reads TGTGCCAGCAGTTACTCTCGGGGAAGCACTGAAGCTTTCTTT.

J is TRBJ2-7 and V is TRBV6-5; TRBD2 agrees at 7 bases. The CDR3 length is 15 residues. The germline V gene encodes CDR1 MNHEY and CDR2 SVGAGI. V was pared by 0 bases and J by 3 bases, with 5 bases of the junction left unmatched. CDR3 DNA sequence: TGTGCCAGCAGTTACTCGGAGACTAGCATCTACGAGCAGTACGTC. This encodes CASSYSETSIYEQYV.

The J gene is TRBJ2-2, the V gene TRBV9; D might be TRBD1 or TRBD2, each matching 5 bases. V was cut by 3 bases and J by 7 bases, with 16 bases left in between. The CDR3 has 15 residues. Germline V gene data show CDR1 as SGDLS and CDR2 as YYNGEE. The CDR3 loop is CASSATRVEGGELFF. CDR3 DNA: TGTGCCAGCAGCGCGACCAGGGTAGAGGGCGGGGAGCTGTTTTTT.

The chain links TRBV5-1 to TRBJ2-6; 9 bases are a match to TRBD1. The CDR3 is made up of 20 amino acids. Trimming removed 2 bases from V and 2 bases from J; junction bases left unmatched: 14. Germline CDR1 reads SGHRS; CDR2 reads YFSETQ. The CDR3: CASSFHTRDRASPGANVLTF. Here the CDR3 DNA reads TGCGCCAGCAGCTTCCATACCCGGGACAGGGCCAGCCCTGGGGCCAACGTCCTGACTTTC.

This chain uses TRBV5-6 with TRBJ2-2; TRBD1 is a possible D gene (5 bases). Germline CDR1 and CDR2: SGHDT and YYEEEE. The V end lost 4 bases, the J end lost 1 base, and 11 bases lay between the germline ends. This CDR3 is built from 15 residues. CDR3 in amino acids: CASSPRAKNTGELFF. For the CDR3, the DNA is TGTGCCAGCAGCCCCAGGGCCAAGAACACCGGGGAGCTGTTTTTT.

Details on this clone: Other DNA variants within this sample encode the same CDR3. V usage is TRBV6-5 and J usage is TRBJ2-2; D is unclear. The CDR3 is 14 residues long. V was cut by 0 bases and J by 6 bases, with 8 bases left in between. Germline V gene data show CDR1 as MNHEY and CDR2 as SVGAGI. The CDR3 is CASSYSTGPGELFF. The CDR3 region has the DNA TGTGCCAGCAGTTACTCAACCGGGCCCGGGGAGCTGTTTTTT.

The V gene is TRBV7-2, the J gene TRBJ2-2; 11 nucleotides agree with TRBD2. V lost 4 bases and J lost 1; bases outside the gene matches: 5. CDR1 is SGHTA, CDR2 FQGNSA, per germline. This CDR3 spans 17 amino acids. The CDR3 coding sequence is TGTGCCAGCAGCTCTACTAGCGGGGGATTGAACACCGGGGAGCTGTTTTTT. This codes for CASSSTSGGLNTGELFF.

V gene TRBV20-1 combines with J gene TRBJ2-7; D is ambiguous. The CDR3 is made up of 11 amino acids. V lost 4 bases to trimming and J lost 5 bases, with 9 bases between them. Germline V lookup: CDR1 DFQATT, CDR2 SNEGSKA (reference sequence). The CDR3 here is CSANSHDEQYF. CDR3 in DNA: TGCAGTGCTAACTCCCACGACGAGCAGTACTTC.

This chain uses TRBV19 with TRBJ2-1; 7 nucleotides line up with TRBD2. The CDR3 has 14 amino acids. The germline V gene encodes CDR1 LNHDA and CDR2 SQIVND (reference sequence). Unmatched junction bases numbered 4, after V lost 3 bases and J lost 5 bases. The CDR3 region is CASSMTSRDNEQFF. Written as DNA, the CDR3 is TGTGCCAGTAGTATGACTAGCCGAGACAATGAGCAGTTCTTC.

The CDR3 DNA is TGTGCCAGCTCACCGAGACAGACTCAAATGACTGGAAACACCATATATTTT. This encodes CASSPRQTQMTGNTIYF. The V and J genes are TRBV18 and TRBJ1-3; the D gene is possibly TRBD1 (5 bases). The CDR3 spans 17 residues. Germline V CDR1 and CDR2: KGHSH, LQKENI. V gave up 3 bases and J gave up 2 bases, with 17 bases separating them.

This rearrangement joins TRBV21-1 to TRBJ2-1. TRBV21-1 is a listed pseudogene. CDR3 length: 16 amino acids. CDR3 region: CASSNLQCSGDNEQFF. The DNA of the CDR3 is TGTGCCAGCAGCAACCTACAGTGCTCTGGGGACAATGAGCAGTTCTTC.